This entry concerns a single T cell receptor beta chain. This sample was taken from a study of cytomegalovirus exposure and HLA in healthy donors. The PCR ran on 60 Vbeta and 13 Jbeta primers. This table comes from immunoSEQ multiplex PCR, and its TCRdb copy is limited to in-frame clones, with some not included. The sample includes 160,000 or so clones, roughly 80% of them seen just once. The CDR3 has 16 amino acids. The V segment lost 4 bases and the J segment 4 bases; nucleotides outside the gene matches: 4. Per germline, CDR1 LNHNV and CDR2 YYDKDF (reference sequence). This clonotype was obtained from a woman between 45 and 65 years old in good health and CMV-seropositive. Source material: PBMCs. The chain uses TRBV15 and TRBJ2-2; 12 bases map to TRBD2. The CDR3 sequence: CATSTSGGASTGELFF. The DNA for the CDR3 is TGTGCCACCAGCACTAGCGGGGGGGCGAGCACCGGGGAGCTGTTTTTT.